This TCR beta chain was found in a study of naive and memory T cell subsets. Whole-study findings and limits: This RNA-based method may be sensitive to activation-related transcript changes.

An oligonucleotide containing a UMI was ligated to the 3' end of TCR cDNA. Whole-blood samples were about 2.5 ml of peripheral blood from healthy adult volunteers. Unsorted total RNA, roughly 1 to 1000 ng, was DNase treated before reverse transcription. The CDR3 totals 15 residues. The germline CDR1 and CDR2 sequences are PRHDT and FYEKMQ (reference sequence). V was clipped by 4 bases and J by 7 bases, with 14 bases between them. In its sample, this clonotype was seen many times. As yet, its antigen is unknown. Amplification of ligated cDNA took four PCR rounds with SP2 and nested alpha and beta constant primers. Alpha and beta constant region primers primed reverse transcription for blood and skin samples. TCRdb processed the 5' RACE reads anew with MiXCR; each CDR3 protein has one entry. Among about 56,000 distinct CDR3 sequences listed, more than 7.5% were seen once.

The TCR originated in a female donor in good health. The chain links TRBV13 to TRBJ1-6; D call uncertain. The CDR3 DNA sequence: TGTGCCAGCAGCTACCTGGACGGTTCAAATTCACCCCTCCACTTT. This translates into CASSYLDGSNSPLHF.